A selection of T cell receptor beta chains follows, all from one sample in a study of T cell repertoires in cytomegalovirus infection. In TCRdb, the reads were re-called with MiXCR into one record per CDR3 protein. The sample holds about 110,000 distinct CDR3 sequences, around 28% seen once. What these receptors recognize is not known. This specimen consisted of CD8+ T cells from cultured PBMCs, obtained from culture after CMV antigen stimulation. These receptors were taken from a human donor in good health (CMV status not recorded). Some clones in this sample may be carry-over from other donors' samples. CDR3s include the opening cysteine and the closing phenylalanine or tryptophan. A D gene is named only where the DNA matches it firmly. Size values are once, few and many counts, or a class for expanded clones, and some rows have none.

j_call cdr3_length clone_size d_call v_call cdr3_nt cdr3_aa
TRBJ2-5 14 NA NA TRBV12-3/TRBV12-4 TGTGCCAGCAGTTTCGGGGGCCTCAAGGAGACCCAGTACTTC CASSFGGLKETQYF
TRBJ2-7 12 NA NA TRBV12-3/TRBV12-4 TGTGCCAGCAGTTTTCCGGGGGACGAGCAGTACTTC CASSFPGDEQYF
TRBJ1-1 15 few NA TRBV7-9 TGTGCCAGCAGCTTAGAAACCGGGTACAAAACTGAAGCTTTCTTT CASSLETGYKTEAFF
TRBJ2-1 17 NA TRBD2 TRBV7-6 TGTGCTAGCACCCCGTGGAGCGGGGGACCGTCCTACAATGAGCAGTTCTTC CASTPWSGGPSYNEQFF
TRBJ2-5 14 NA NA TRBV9 TGTGCCAGCAGCACTTGGGGGGATGGGGAGACCCAGTACTTC CASSTWGDGETQYF
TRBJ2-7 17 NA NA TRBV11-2 TGTGCCAGCAGCTTAGATGTGCGAGGGGAACCCACCTACGAGCAGTACTTC CASSLDVRGEPTYEQYF
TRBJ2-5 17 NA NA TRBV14 TGTGCCAGCAGCCAAGGGATCGTTGTGGGCCGTGAGAGGGACCAGTACTTC CASSQGIVVGRERDQYF
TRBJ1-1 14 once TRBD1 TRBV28 TGTGCCAGCAGTTGGACAGGGGGCGACTCTGAAGCTTTCTTT CASSWTGGDSEAFF
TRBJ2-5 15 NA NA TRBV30 TGTGCCTGGAGATTAGGGTACACCTACCAAGAGACCCAGTACTTC CAWRLGYTYQETQYF
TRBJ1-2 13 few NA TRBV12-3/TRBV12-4 TGTGCCAGCAGTTTCGGGCAGATAGACGGCTACACCTTC CASSFGQIDGYTF
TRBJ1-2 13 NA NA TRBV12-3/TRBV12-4 TGTGCCAGCAGCCCCGGGGAGTTTGATGGCTACACCTTC CASSPGEFDGYTF
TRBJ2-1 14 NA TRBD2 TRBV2 TGTGCCAGCATGTGGCGGGGGGGCCGAGATGAGCAGTTCTTC CASMWRGGRDEQFF
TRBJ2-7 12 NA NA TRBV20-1 TGCAGTGCGGGGGGACACCCCTACGAGCAGTACTTC CSAGGHPYEQYF
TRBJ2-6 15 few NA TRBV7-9 TGTGCCAGCAGCCAACCCGTCCAACTCAGGAACGTCCTGACTTTC CASSQPVQLRNVLTF
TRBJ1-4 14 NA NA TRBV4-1 TGCGCCAGCAGCCGCTCGACTCTTGAGGGAAAACTGTTTTTT CASSRSTLEGKLFF
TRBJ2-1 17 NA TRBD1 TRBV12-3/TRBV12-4 TGTGCCAGCAGTAGCGATACAGGACAGGGGGCATTCAATGAGCAGTTCTTC CASSSDTGQGAFNEQFF
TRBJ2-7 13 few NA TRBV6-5 TGTGCCAGCAGTTACTCTTTACACTACGAGCAGTACTTC CASSYSLHYEQYF
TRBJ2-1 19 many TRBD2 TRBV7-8 TGTGCCAGCAGCTTAGCGCCCGGGACTAGCGGAAGCTCCTACAATGAGCAGTTCTTC CASSLAPGTSGSSYNEQFF
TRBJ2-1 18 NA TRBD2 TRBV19 TGTGCCAGTAGTATAGCCAGCGGGGGGGCCTACTCCTACAATGAGCAGTTCTTC CASSIASGGAYSYNEQFF
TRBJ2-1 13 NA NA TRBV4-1 TGCGCCAGCAGCCAAGTGGGATGGAATGAGCAGTTCTTC CASSQVGWNEQFF
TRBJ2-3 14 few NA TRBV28 TGTGCCAGCAGTTTCTGGACGGACACAGATACGCAGTATTTT CASSFWTDTDTQYF
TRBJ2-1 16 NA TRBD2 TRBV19 TGTGCCAGTAGTGTCACTAGCGGGGGGGCCTACAATGAGCAGTTCTTC CASSVTSGGAYNEQFF
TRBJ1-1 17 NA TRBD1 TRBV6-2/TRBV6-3 TGTGCCAGCAGCTCCCGGGACAGGGGGCAATCGGGCACTGAAGCTTTCTTT CASSSRDRGQSGTEAFF
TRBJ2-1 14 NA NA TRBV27 TGTGCCAGCAGCCCCGGGACCTGGCCAAATGAGCAGTTCTTC CASSPGTWPNEQFF
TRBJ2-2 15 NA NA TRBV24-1 TGTGCCACCTCCAAGAAGGGGGTTAGCACCGGGGAGCTGTTTTTT CATSKKGVSTGELFF
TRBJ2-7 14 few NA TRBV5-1 TGCGCCAGCAGCTTGACAACGAATCGCTACGAGCAGTACTTC CASSLTTNRYEQYF
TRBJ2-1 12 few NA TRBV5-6 TGTGCCAGCAGCTCCGAAACCAATGAGCAGTTCTTC CASSSETNEQFF
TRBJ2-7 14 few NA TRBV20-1 TGCAGTGCTAAGTCGCCGGCGACAAACTACGAGCAGTACTTC CSAKSPATNYEQYF
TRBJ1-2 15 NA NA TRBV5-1 TGCGCCAGCAGCTTGGATGTATCCAAGACCTATGGCTACACCTTC CASSLDVSKTYGYTF